This T cell receptor (beta chain) was recovered during a study of blood T cell repertoires in COVID-19 (TCRdb year 2020). In terms of the full investigation: Collaborator samples came from the United States, Italy and Spain and covered acute and convalescent phases of COVID-19. The dataset comprised deeply sampled blood TCRbeta repertoires from subjects exposed to, actively infected with, or recovered from COVID-19. Sample metadata almost always included a de-identified subject ID, COVID-19 status, age in years and sex. The repertoires were released in a freely available public database meant as a resource for research on the immune response to SARS-CoV-2. HLA class I and class II types, where available, came from metadata supplied by the sample provider rather than from assay-based typing. Samples were obtained from the ongoing ImmuneRACE study (first 160 participants) and from over 1,000 subjects provided by 6 global collaborators. The material from the prospective study consisted of cDNA or gDNA derived from T cells, B-cell-depleted T cells, or PBMCs.

The collaborating institutions used their own protocols to collect whole blood in K2EDTA tubes. For TCRbeta analysis, collaborators shipped samples as frozen whole blood, isolated PBMCs, or DNA extracted from either of those sample types. For CDR1 and CDR2, the germline V gene lists MNHEY and SVGEGT. The germline ends are 12 bases apart after V is trimmed by 2 bases and J by 7 bases. There are 14 amino acids in the CDR3, from cysteine to phenylalanine inclusive. CDR3 DNA only is kept here, 42 bases in frame from base 1. TCRbeta CDR3 regions were amplified from genomic DNA using the immunoSEQ Assay, a bias-controlled multiplex PCR. Per the original workflow: The number of nucleated cells in each sample was estimated by amplification of reference gene primers within the assay. To quantify the absolute abundance of each unique TCRbeta CDR3 rearrangement, sequence reads were collapsed and filtered. Productive Simpson clonality was computed per sample as the square root of Simpson's diversity index over productive rearrangements. Held by TCRdb, this immuneACCESS table contains in-frame sequences only and omits some clones. Under half of the omission traces to an unresolved V gene where checked; the cause of the rest is unknown. V and J calls and clone size are given by that table; D and trimming were obtained from the DNA. Across this sample there are hundreds of thousands of clones, with over 75% seen only once. Clones ranked in the top ten supply 3% to 4% of the sample.

Notes on this clone: The target of this receptor is not known. Base qualities are not recorded, but no much larger clone differs from it by a single base.

On the study overall, not on this receptor specifically: The quantity of clinical and demographic metadata differed by source and by participant and was supplied without curation.

The origin of this receptor is a woman aged 45-60 years with active or convalescent COVID-19. The sequence joins TRBV6-2 or TRBV6-3 to TRBJ1-5; a tentative D call is TRBD1 (5 bases match). Sequenced material: peripheral blood. The CDR3 region has the sequence CASSYIGGGQPQHF. The DNA reads TGTGCCAGCAGTTACATTGGGGGAGGGCAGCCCCAGCATTTT.